Listed below are T cell receptor beta chains from one sample, sequenced in a study of shared clonotypes between healthy human individuals. Clones were read by immunoSEQ multiplex PCR, and TCRdb kept only the in-frame ones, dropping some. The sample consists of roughly 600,000 clones, 95% to 98% of them appearing once. Sequenced sample: naive CD8+ T cells sorted from blood. The receptor source for this set is a man aged 25-40 years in good health. The CDR3 runs from the conserved cysteine through the conserved F or W. The D gene is left open where the match is weak. Size is stated for part of the rows, as once, few or many counts, or as a class when the clone is expanded.

>TRBD2|TRBJ2-1|NA|TRBV25-1
CASSEWTSGINEQFF
TGTGCCAGCAGTGAGTGGACTAGCGGGATTAATGAGCAGTTCTTC
>NA|TRBJ2-7|NA|TRBV27
CASSPNRQAEQYF
TGTGCCAGCAGTCCGAACCGACAAGCCGAGCAGTACTTC
>NA|TRBJ2-1|NA|TRBV13
CASSLVFAGNEQFF
TGTGCCAGCAGCTTAGTATTTGCGGGCAATGAGCAGTTCTTC
>NA|TRBJ2-3|NA|TRBV9
CASSVEGSYTDTQYF
TGTGCCAGCAGCGTAGAAGGCAGTTACACAGATACGCAGTATTTT
>NA|TRBJ2-3|NA|TRBV4-2
CASSQVAVVDTQYF
TGTGCCAGCAGCCAAGTCGCGGTTGTGGATACGCAGTATTTT
>NA|TRBJ1-4|NA|TRBV4-1
CASSQWDLGTEKLFF
TGCGCCAGCAGCCAATGGGATCTCGGGACTGAAAAACTGTTTTTT
>TRBD1|TRBJ2-7|NA|TRBV12-5
CASGLVSETGFYEQYF
TGTGCTAGTGGTTTGGTATCAGAGACAGGGTTCTACGAGCAGTACTTC
>NA|TRBJ1-1|NA|TRBV29-1
CSVMAARFDTEAFF
TGCAGCGTTATGGCAGCTCGTTTTGACACTGAAGCTTTCTTT
>NA|TRBJ1-1|NA|TRBV29-1
CSVLSSSAFF
TGCAGCGTTCTCAGTTCTAGTGCTTTCTTT
>NA|TRBJ2-1|NA|TRBV7-6
CASSLDGEGLVPNEQFF
TGTGCCAGCAGCTTAGACGGCGAGGGGCTAGTCCCCAATGAGCAGTTCTTC
>NA|TRBJ2-7|NA|TRBV28
CASSTTGLSYEQYF
TGTGCCAGCAGTACTACAGGGCTCTCCTACGAGCAGTACTTC
>NA|TRBJ2-6|NA|TRBV28
CASSTPGLSPEPGANVLTF
TGTGCCAGCAGCACCCCGGGCCTCTCGCCTGAACCCGGGGCCAACGTCCTGACTTTC
>NA|TRBJ2-3|NA|TRBV27
CASSLLGDTQYF
TGTGCCAGCAGTCTCTTGGGGGATACGCAGTATTTT
>TRBD2|TRBJ2-7|NA|TRBV4-1
CASSSRLAGDYEQYF
TGCGCCAGCAGCTCTCGTCTAGCGGGAGACTACGAGCAGTACTTC
>NA|TRBJ2-7|few|TRBV30
CAWRWTPLGEQYF
TGTGCCTGGAGATGGACCCCCCTAGGGGAGCAGTACTTC
>NA|TRBJ2-7|NA|TRBV27
CASSTGYEQYF
TGTGCCAGCAGCACTGGCTACGAGCAGTACTTC
>NA|TRBJ1-5|NA|TRBV2
CASSVKLLNSNQPQHF
TGTGCCAGCAGTGTGAAGTTACTCAATAGCAATCAGCCCCAGCATTTT
>TRBD1|TRBJ2-7|NA|TRBV29-1
CSVEGEVGDRGFYEQYF
TGCAGCGTTGAAGGGGAGGTTGGAGACAGGGGATTTTACGAGCAGTACTTC
>NA|TRBJ1-1|NA|TRBV7-9
CASSLVPNTEAFF
TGTGCCAGCAGCTTAGTACCCAACACTGAAGCTTTCTTT
>TRBD2|TRBJ2-1|NA|TRBV7-9
CASSLGLEKREKNYEQFF
TGTGCCAGCAGCTTAGGGCTGGAGAAGCGGGAGAAGAACTATGAGCAGTTCTTC
>TRBD1|TRBJ2-1|NA|TRBV6-4
CASSPTGRAEQFF
TGTGCCAGCAGCCCGACAGGGCGTGCGGAGCAGTTCTTC
>NA|TRBJ1-3|NA|TRBV10-3
CAIMERLSSGNTIYF
TGTGCCATCATGGAACGGTTGAGCTCTGGAAACACCATATATTTT
>NA|TRBJ2-6|NA|TRBV29-1
CSVVGGSGANVLTF
TGCAGCGTCGTCGGGGGCTCTGGGGCCAACGTCCTGACTTTC
>NA|TRBJ2-7|NA|TRBV4-1
CASSQAPDYEQYF
TGCGCCAGCAGCCAAGCACCCGACTACGAGCAGTACTTC
>NA|TRBJ2-2|once|TRBV6-5
CASSRGSGNTGELFF
TGTGCCAGCAGTCGTGGATCCGGGAACACCGGGGAGCTGTTTTTT
>TRBD1|TRBJ2-7|NA|TRBV19
CASSIATGNEQYF
TGTGCCAGTAGTATCGCGACAGGGAACGAGCAGTACTTC
>NA|TRBJ1-5|NA|TRBV6-1
CASSDRTSNQPQHF
TGTGCCAGCAGTGATAGGACGAGCAATCAGCCCCAGCATTTT
>NA|TRBJ2-1|NA|TRBV7-9
CASSPQGLNEQFF
TGTGCCAGCAGCCCACAGGGACTCAATGAGCAGTTCTTC
>NA|TRBJ1-5|NA|TRBV7-9
CASSLQGSKPQHF
TGTGCCAGCAGCTTGCAGGGATCCAAGCCCCAGCATTTT
>NA|TRBJ1-1|few|TRBV10-2
CASSVVARATEAFF
TGCGCCAGCAGTGTTGTTGCCCGGGCCACTGAAGCTTTCTTT
>TRBD2|TRBJ2-2|NA|TRBV27
CASSSGLAGVTGELFF
TGTGCCAGCAGTTCCGGACTAGCGGGAGTCACCGGGGAGCTGTTTTTT
>NA|TRBJ1-2|once|TRBV27
CASSRLGGGDNYGYTF
TGTGCCAGCAGTCGCCTAGGTGGCGGGGATAACTATGGCTACACCTTC
>NA|TRBJ2-7|NA|TRBV25-1
CASSEGNEQYF
TGTGCCAGCAGTGAAGGGAACGAGCAGTACTTC
>NA|TRBJ2-2|NA|TRBV29-1
CSVEDQFLTGELFF
TGCAGCGTTGAAGATCAGTTTTTAACCGGGGAGCTGTTTTTT
>TRBD1|TRBJ1-3|NA|TRBV29-1
CSVEKWTGNGNTIYF
TGCAGCGTTGAGAAGTGGACAGGGAATGGAAACACCATATATTTT
>NA|TRBJ2-1|NA|TRBV5-6
CASSSSWNEQFF
TGTGCCAGCAGCTCCTCTTGGAATGAGCAGTTCTTC
>NA|TRBJ2-2|once|TRBV27
CASSLRAGELFF
TGTGCCAGCAGTTTGAGGGCCGGGGAGCTGTTTTTT
>TRBD1|TRBJ1-1|NA|TRBV29-1
CSVVQGGTGMNTEAFF
TGCAGCGTTGTCCAGGGGGGCACAGGAATGAACACTGAAGCTTTCTTT
>NA|TRBJ2-2|NA|TRBV20-1
CSALSPGELFF
TGCAGTGCTCTTTCCCCCGGGGAGCTGTTTTTT
>NA|TRBJ2-7|once|TRBV9
CASSGPRNEQYF
TGTGCCAGCAGCGGGCCCCGGAACGAGCAGTACTTC
>TRBD1|TRBJ1-5|NA|TRBV9
CASSVGWDRESQPQHF
TGTGCCAGCAGCGTAGGCTGGGACAGGGAGAGTCAGCCCCAGCATTTT
>TRBD2|TRBJ2-1|NA|TRBV6-1
CASSPTSGSDNEQFF
TGTGCCAGCAGTCCGACTAGCGGGAGCGACAATGAGCAGTTCTTC
>NA|TRBJ1-2|NA|TRBV30
CAWHRGAAANYGYTF
TGTGCCTGGCACCGCGGGGCCGCTGCTAACTATGGCTACACCTTC
>TRBD1|TRBJ1-2|once|TRBV29-1
CSVGPDREDGYTF
TGCAGCGTTGGCCCCGACAGGGAAGATGGCTACACCTTC
>NA|TRBJ2-7|NA|TRBV27
CASSFGDTSYEQYF
TGTGCCAGCAGTTTTGGGGACACCTCCTACGAGCAGTACTTC
>TRBD2|TRBJ2-7|NA|TRBV27
CASSPWTSGTYEQYF
TGTGCCAGCAGTCCCTGGACTAGCGGAACCTACGAGCAGTACTTC
>NA|TRBJ1-1|NA|TRBV11-2
CASSLGQGTEAFF
TGTGCCAGCAGCTTAGGCCAGGGAACTGAAGCTTTCTTT
>TRBD1|TRBJ2-2|NA|TRBV9
CASSDSRDRGRGTGELFF
TGTGCCAGCAGCGACTCTCGGGACAGGGGGCGAGGGACCGGGGAGCTGTTTTTT
>NA|TRBJ2-2|NA|TRBV29-1
CSARLGNTGELFF
TGCAGCGCAAGATTAGGGAACACCGGGGAGCTGTTTTTT
>NA|TRBJ2-1|NA|TRBV9
CASSVPGGGSSYNEQFF
TGTGCCAGCAGCGTACCGGGTGGCGGCAGCTCCTACAATGAGCAGTTCTTC
>TRBD2|TRBJ2-3|NA|TRBV7-9
CASSLTSGRASDTQYF
TGTGCCAGCAGCTTAACTAGCGGGAGGGCTTCCGATACGCAGTATTTT
>NA|TRBJ1-5|NA|TRBV27
CASSFLGDNQPQHF
TGTGCCAGCAGTTTTTTAGGCGACAATCAGCCCCAGCATTTT
>TRBD2|TRBJ2-1|NA|TRBV5-1
CASSLSSGRTYNEQFF
TGCGCCAGCAGCTTATCTAGCGGGAGGACCTACAATGAGCAGTTCTTC
>NA|TRBJ2-3|NA|TRBV28
CASSPTGRADTQYF
TGTGCCAGCAGTCCGACAGGGAGGGCCGATACGCAGTATTTT
>NA|TRBJ2-7|NA|TRBV7-9
CASSSFESSYEQYF
TGTGCCAGCAGCTCCTTCGAGAGCTCCTACGAGCAGTACTTC
>TRBD2|TRBJ2-7|NA|TRBV27
CASSWGRGSYEQYF
TGTGCCAGCAGTTGGGGGAGGGGCTCCTACGAGCAGTACTTC